The rows below give T cell receptor beta chains drawn from one sample of a study of blood T cells in healthy people across ages. Via MiXCR, TCRdb re-called the 5' RACE reads, giving one row per CDR3 protein. The sample lists 1.5 million to 2 million distinct CDR3 sequences; roughly a third were seen once. Source material: blood. The origin of the receptors is a woman in her thirties in good health. Both conserved end residues are part of each CDR3. Each record gives: J gene, D gene, V gene, clone size, CDR3 DNA, CDR3 protein. D genes are given only for firm matches. For some rows the clone size is stated as once, few or many, or as a class when expanded; others skip it.

J: TRBJ2-3
D: TRBD2
V: TRBV5-1
size: -
DNA: TGCGCCAGCAGCTTACGGACTAGCGGGGCAGGGCGGAGGACAGATACGCAGTATTTT
CDR3: CASSLRTSGAGRRTDTQYF

J: TRBJ2-5
D: -
V: TRBV5-6
size: few
DNA: TGTGCCAGCAGCTTGGCCGGCGGGGCACAAGAGACCCAGTACTTC
CDR3: CASSLAGGAQETQYF

J: TRBJ2-2
D: -
V: TRBV7-9
size: -
DNA: TGTGCCAGCGGGGGGGCCACCGGGGAGCTGTTTTTT
CDR3: CASGGATGELFF

J: TRBJ1-2
D: -
V: TRBV5-6
size: few
DNA: TGTGCCAGCAGCTTTGGGGGAGTCGCGTATGGCTACACCTTC
CDR3: CASSFGGVAYGYTF

J: TRBJ1-6
D: -
V: TRBV27
size: -
DNA: TGTGCCAGCATGCACACGCAAAAATATAATTCACCCCTCCACTTT
CDR3: CASMHTQKYNSPLHF

J: TRBJ2-3
D: TRBD2
V: TRBV6-2/TRBV6-3
size: few
DNA: TGTGCCAGCAGCCGTAGCGGGAGCGTTAATGGGGATACGCAGTATTTT
CDR3: CASSRSGSVNGDTQYF

J: TRBJ2-1
D: -
V: TRBV30
size: -
DNA: TGTGCCTGGAGTGTACGGGGGACAGCCTGGAATGAGCAGTTCTTC
CDR3: CAWSVRGTAWNEQFF

J: TRBJ2-1
D: TRBD2
V: TRBV29-1
size: many
DNA: TGCAGCGTTGTGTCTAGCGGGAGTGTCAATGAGCAGTTCTTC
CDR3: CSVVSSGSVNEQFF

J: TRBJ2-7
D: TRBD2
V: TRBV6-6
size: -
DNA: TGTGCCAGCACCTTGGCGGGAGCGATTTACGAGCAGTACTTC
CDR3: CASTLAGAIYEQYF

J: TRBJ2-7
D: TRBD2
V: TRBV7-9
size: -
DNA: TGTGCCAGCAGCTCAGGGAGGACTAGCGGGCCCGAGGGAATCTACGAGCAGTACTTC
CDR3: CASSSGRTSGPEGIYEQYF

J: TRBJ1-1
D: TRBD1
V: TRBV10-3
size: -
DNA: TGTGCCATCAGGACAGGGGAGGTCACTGAAGCTTTCTTT
CDR3: CAIRTGEVTEAFF

J: TRBJ1-2
D: -
V: TRBV20-1
size: -
DNA: TGCAGTGCTAGTCGGGGGTTTCGCTATGGCTACACCTTC
CDR3: CSASRGFRYGYTF

J: TRBJ2-1
D: TRBD1
V: TRBV5-1
size: -
DNA: TGCGCCAGCAGGGGACAGCTCCTACTGATCAATGAGCAGTTCTTC
CDR3: CASRGQLLLINEQFF

J: TRBJ1-2
D: -
V: TRBV6-6
size: few
DNA: TGTGCCAGCAGCCCGTCCGAGACTAACTATGGCTACACCTTC
CDR3: CASSPSETNYGYTF

J: TRBJ2-3
D: -
V: TRBV28
size: -
DNA: TGTGCCAGCAGTACACCGGGGGGACACTCCAACAGGGATACGCAGTATTTT
CDR3: CASSTPGGHSNRDTQYF

J: TRBJ2-5
D: -
V: TRBV20-1
size: once
DNA: TGCAGTGCTAGAGATCACCGGGAACCCGCTCGTGGGACCCAGTACTTC
CDR3: CSARDHREPARGTQYF

J: TRBJ1-1
D: -
V: TRBV29-1
size: -
DNA: TGCAGCGGACAGGAGTCTGAAGCTTTCTTT
CDR3: CSGQESEAFF

J: TRBJ2-3
D: TRBD1
V: TRBV11-2
size: -
DNA: TGTGCCAGCAGCTTAGGGGACAGGGGGCTTAGAGATACGCAGTATTTT
CDR3: CASSLGDRGLRDTQYF

J: TRBJ2-5
D: -
V: TRBV4-2
size: many
DNA: TGTGCCAGCAGCCAAGAGCTCGTCCAAGAGACCCAGTACTTC
CDR3: CASSQELVQETQYF

J: TRBJ2-3
D: TRBD1
V: TRBV4-1
size: -
DNA: TGCGCCAGCAGCCAAGTAGGACAGGGGGACACAGATACGCAGTATTTT
CDR3: CASSQVGQGDTDTQYF

J: TRBJ2-3
D: -
V: TRBV7-6
size: -
DNA: TGTGCCAGCAGCTTAGCGGCGACTAAAAACACAGATACGCAGTATTTT
CDR3: CASSLAATKNTDTQYF

J: TRBJ2-3
D: TRBD2
V: TRBV20-1
size: few
DNA: TGCAGTGCTAGAGATCGACTAGCGGGAGTTGTTACAGATACGCAGTATTTT
CDR3: CSARDRLAGVVTDTQYF

J: TRBJ2-1
D: -
V: TRBV30
size: -
DNA: TGTGCCTGGAGCGGGAGTTCTTACAATGAGCAGTTCTTC
CDR3: CAWSGSSYNEQFF

J: TRBJ2-1
D: -
V: TRBV13
size: few
DNA: TGTGCCAGCAGCTTAGGGGGGGGCTCGATGAGCTCCTACAATGAGCAGTTCTTC
CDR3: CASSLGGGSMSSYNEQFF

J: TRBJ2-1
D: -
V: TRBV5-6
size: -
DNA: TGTGCCAGCAGCTCAGAGGGCTCGGGATACAATGAGCAGTTCTTC
CDR3: CASSSEGSGYNEQFF